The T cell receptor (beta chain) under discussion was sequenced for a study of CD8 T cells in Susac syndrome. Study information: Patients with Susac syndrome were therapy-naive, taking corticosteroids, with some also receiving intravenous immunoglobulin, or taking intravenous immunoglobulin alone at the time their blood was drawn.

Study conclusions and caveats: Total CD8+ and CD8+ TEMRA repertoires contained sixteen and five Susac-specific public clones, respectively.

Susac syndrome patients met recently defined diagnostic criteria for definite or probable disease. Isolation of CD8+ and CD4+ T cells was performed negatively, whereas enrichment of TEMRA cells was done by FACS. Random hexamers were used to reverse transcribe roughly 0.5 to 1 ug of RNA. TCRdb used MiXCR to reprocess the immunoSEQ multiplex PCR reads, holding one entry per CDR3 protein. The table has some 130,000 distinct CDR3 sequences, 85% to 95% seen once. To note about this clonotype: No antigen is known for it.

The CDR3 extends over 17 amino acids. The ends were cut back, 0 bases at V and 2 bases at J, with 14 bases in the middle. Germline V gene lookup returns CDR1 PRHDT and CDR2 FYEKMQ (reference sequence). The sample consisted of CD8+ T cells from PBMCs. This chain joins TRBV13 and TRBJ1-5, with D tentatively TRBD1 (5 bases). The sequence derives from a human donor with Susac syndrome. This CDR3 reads CASSLGPGLMGNQPQHF. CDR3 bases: TGTGCCAGCAGCTTAGGCCCAGGGTTAATGGGCAATCAGCCCCAGCATTTT.